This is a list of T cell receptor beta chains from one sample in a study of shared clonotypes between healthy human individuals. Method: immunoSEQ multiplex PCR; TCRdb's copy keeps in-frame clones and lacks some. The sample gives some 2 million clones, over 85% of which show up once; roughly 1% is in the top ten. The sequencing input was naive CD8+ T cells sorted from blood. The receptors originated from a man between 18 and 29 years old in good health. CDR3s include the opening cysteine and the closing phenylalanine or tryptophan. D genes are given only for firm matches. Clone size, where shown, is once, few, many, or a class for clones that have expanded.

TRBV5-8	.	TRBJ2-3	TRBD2	CASSLAASGGSDTQYF	TGTGCCAGCAGCTTGGCGGCTAGCGGGGGCTCAGATACGCAGTATTTT
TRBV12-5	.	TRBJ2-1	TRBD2	CASVLAGTIYNEQFF	TGTGCTAGTGTCCTCGCCGGGACTATCTACAATGAGCAGTTCTTC
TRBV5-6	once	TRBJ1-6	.	CASSLFLGQGPYNSPLHF	TGTGCCAGCAGCTTATTTTTGGGGCAGGGACCGTATAATTCACCCCTCCACTTT
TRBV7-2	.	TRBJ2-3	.	CASSLLFTDTQYF	TGTGCCAGCAGCTTACTATTCACAGATACGCAGTATTTT
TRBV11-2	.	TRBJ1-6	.	CASSLEAGYNSPLHF	TGTGCCAGCAGCTTAGAAGCAGGTTATAATTCACCCCTCCACTTT
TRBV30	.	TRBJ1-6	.	CAWMGDRRGYNSPLHF	TGTGCCTGGATGGGTGATAGGCGCGGCTATAATTCACCCCTCCACTTT
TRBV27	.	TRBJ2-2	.	CASSDYTGELFF	TGTGCCAGCTCTGATTACACCGGGGAGCTGTTTTTT
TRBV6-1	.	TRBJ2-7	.	CASSASFLVSSYEQYF	TGTGCCAGCAGTGCATCGTTCCTGGTCAGCTCCTACGAGCAGTACTTC
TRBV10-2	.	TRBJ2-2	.	CATQGGGGSTGELFF	TGCGCCACCCAGGGAGGGGGGGGAAGCACCGGGGAGCTGTTTTTT
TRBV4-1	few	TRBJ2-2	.	CASSQGVTGELFF	TGCGCCAGCAGCCAAGGGGTCACCGGGGAGCTGTTTTTT
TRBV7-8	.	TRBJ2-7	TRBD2	CASSSYEGLAAYEQYF	TGTGCCAGCAGCTCCTACGAAGGACTAGCGGCATATGAGCAGTACTTC
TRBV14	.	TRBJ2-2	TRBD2	CASSLAGGSTGELFF	TGTGCCAGCAGCCTGGCGGGAGGGAGCACCGGGGAGCTGTTTTTT
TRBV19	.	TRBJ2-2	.	CATWGGTGELFF	TGTGCCACCTGGGGAGGCACCGGGGAGCTGTTTTTT
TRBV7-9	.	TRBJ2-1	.	CASSSYDEQFF	TGTGCCAGCAGCTCATACGATGAGCAGTTCTTC
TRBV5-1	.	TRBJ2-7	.	CASSFRDVSYEQYF	TGCGCCAGCAGCTTCCGGGACGTCTCCTACGAGCAGTACTTC
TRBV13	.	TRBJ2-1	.	CASSFSGEDEQFF	TGTGCCAGCAGCTTTTCTGGCGAGGATGAGCAGTTCTTC
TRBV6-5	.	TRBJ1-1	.	CASGLGIEAFF	TGTGCCAGCGGGTTGGGGATTGAAGCTTTCTTT
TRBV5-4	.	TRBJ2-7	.	CASKGPSDNEQYF	TGTGCCAGTAAGGGACCTAGCGATAACGAGCAGTACTTC
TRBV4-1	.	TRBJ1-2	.	CASSQREILGGYTF	TGCGCCAGCAGCCAACGAGAGATACTCGGTGGCTACACCTTC
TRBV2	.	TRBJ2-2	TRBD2	CASSESGRITGELFF	TGTGCCAGCAGCGAAAGCGGGAGGATCACCGGGGAGCTGTTTTTT
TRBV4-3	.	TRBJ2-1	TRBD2	CASSQDREGYNEQFF	TGCGCCAGCAGCCAAGACAGGGAGGGGTACAATGAGCAGTTCTTC
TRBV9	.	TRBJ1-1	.	CASSGTENTEAFF	TGTGCCAGCAGCGGAACTGAGAACACTGAAGCTTTCTTT
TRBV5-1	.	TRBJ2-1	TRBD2	CASSLDGRSSYNEQFF	TGCGCCAGCAGCTTGGACGGGAGGAGCTCCTACAATGAGCAGTTCTTC
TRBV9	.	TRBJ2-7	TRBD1	CASSAGQGSSYEQYF	TGTGCCAGCAGCGCCGGACAGGGAAGCTCCTACGAGCAGTACTTC
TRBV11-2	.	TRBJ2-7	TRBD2	CASSSLGLAGYYEQYF	TGTGCCAGCAGCTCGCTGGGACTAGCGGGATATTACGAGCAGTACTTC
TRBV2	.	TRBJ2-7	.	CAFGSENYEQYF	TGTGCCTTCGGGAGCGAGAACTACGAGCAGTACTTC
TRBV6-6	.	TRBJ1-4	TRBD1	CASSSLPGQGLEKLFF	TGTGCCAGCAGTTCGTTGCCGGGACAGGGGCTGGAAAAACTGTTTTTT
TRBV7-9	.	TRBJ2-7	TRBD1	CASSLVTGAYEQYF	TGTGCCAGCAGCTTAGTGACAGGGGCCTACGAGCAGTACTTC
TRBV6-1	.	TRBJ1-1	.	CASRGQLNTEAFF	TGTGCCAGCAGGGGACAATTGAACACTGAAGCTTTCTTT
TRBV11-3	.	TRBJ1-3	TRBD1	CASSTGQGISSGNTIYF	TGTGCCAGCAGCACGGGACAGGGCATATCCTCTGGAAACACCATATATTTT
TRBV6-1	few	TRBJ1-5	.	CASSEVGGVGPQHF	TGTGCCAGCAGTGAAGTTGGGGGGGTAGGGCCCCAGCATTTT
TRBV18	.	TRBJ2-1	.	CASSPGGQVYNEQFF	TGTGCCAGCTCACCAGGGGGACAAGTCTACAATGAGCAGTTCTTC
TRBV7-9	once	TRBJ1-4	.	CASSPFSGGPGEKLFF	TGTGCCAGCAGCCCCTTTAGTGGGGGGCCAGGCGAAAAACTGTTTTTT
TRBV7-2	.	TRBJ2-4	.	CASSQQGGMAKNIQYF	TGTGCCAGCAGTCAACAGGGCGGGATGGCCAAAAACATTCAGTACTTC
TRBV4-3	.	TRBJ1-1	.	CASSQRDTLNTEAFF	TGCGCCAGCAGCCAGAGGGACACCCTGAACACTGAAGCTTTCTTT
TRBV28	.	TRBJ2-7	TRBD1	CASSLFGTAYEQYF	TGTGCCAGCAGTTTATTCGGGACAGCCTACGAGCAGTACTTC
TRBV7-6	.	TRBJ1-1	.	CASSLEAGTTEAFF	TGTGCCAGCAGCTTAGAAGCAGGGACCACTGAAGCTTTCTTT
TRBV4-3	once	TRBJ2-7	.	CASSQDLGLSYEQYF	TGCGCCAGCAGCCAAGATTTAGGCCTTTCCTACGAGCAGTACTTC
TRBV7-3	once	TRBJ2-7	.	CASSLGQGGYEQYF	TGTGCCAGCAGCTTAGGTCAGGGGGGGTACGAGCAGTACTTC
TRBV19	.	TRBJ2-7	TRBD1	CASSMSGGYYEQYF	TGTGCCAGTAGTATGTCAGGGGGATATTACGAGCAGTACTTC
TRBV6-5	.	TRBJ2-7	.	CASSYSPGWEEQYF	TGTGCCAGCAGTTACTCGCCAGGGTGGGAGGAGCAGTACTTC
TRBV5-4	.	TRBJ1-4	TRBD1	CASSPRGQGNEKLFF	TGTGCCAGCAGCCCCCGGGGACAGGGAAACGAAAAACTGTTTTTT
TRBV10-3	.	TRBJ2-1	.	CAISDPDSSSYNEQFF	TGTGCCATCAGTGATCCCGACTCCAGCTCCTACAATGAGCAGTTCTTC
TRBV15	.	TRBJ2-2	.	CATSRDRGPTGELFF	TGTGCCACCAGCAGAGATCGGGGGCCCACCGGGGAGCTGTTTTTT
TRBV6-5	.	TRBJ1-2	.	CASSYAQGYGYTF	TGTGCCAGCAGTTACGCCCAGGGCTATGGCTACACCTTC
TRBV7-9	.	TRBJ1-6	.	CASSLVGEGSPLHF	TGTGCCAGCAGCTTAGTAGGGGAGGGCTCACCCCTCCACTTT
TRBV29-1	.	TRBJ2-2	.	CSVGPSARLDTGELFF	TGCAGCGTAGGGCCGAGTGCGAGACTTGACACCGGGGAGCTGTTTTTT
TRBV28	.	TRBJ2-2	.	CASSAPGVLTGELFF	TGTGCCAGCAGTGCCCCAGGGGTATTGACCGGGGAGCTGTTTTTT
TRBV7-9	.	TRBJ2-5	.	CASSSSRPQETQYF	TGTGCCAGCAGCTCTTCACGGCCCCAAGAGACCCAGTACTTC
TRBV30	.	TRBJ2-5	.	CAWSKISAGDETQYF	TGTGCCTGGAGCAAAATTTCGGCAGGGGATGAGACCCAGTACTTC